What follows are 18 T cell receptor beta chains derived from one specimen sequenced in a study of blood T cell dynamics during melanoma immunotherapy. Assay: immunoSEQ multiplex PCR; the TCRdb copy retains only in-frame clones and omits some. The data show more than 10,000 clones, roughly 91% seen once. The time point is: pre-treatment baseline. The sample here was blood, taken from a patient treated with checkpoint blockade. The receptors were sampled from a human donor with melanoma.

This CDR3 reads CASSLKKSQPQHF. The CDR3, as DNA: TGTGCCAGCAGCTTAAAAAAGAGCCAGCCCCAGCATTTT. V is TRBV7-3 and J is TRBJ1-5; D unclear. Germline V gene sequence: CDR1 SGHTA, CDR2 FQGTGA. The CDR3 spans 13 residues. Trimming pared 1 base from V and 7 bases from J, leaving 8 bases between.

This chain connects TRBV5-5 to TRBJ1-5; D unclear. This CDR3 region has 17 residues. Germline V gene sequence: CDR1 SGHKS, CDR2 YYEKEE (reference sequence). V lost 7 bases to trimming and J lost 0 bases, with 20 bases between them. The CDR3 region is CASAPLASSDSNQPQHF. In nucleotides, the CDR3 is TGTGCCAGCGCCCCATTAGCGAGCTCAGATAGCAATCAGCCCCAGCATTTT.

The chain carries TRBV6-5 and TRBJ1-1; the D gene is possibly TRBD1 (6 bases). CDR1 and CDR2 from the germline V gene are MNHEY and SVGAGI. The V end lost 2 bases, the J end lost 6 bases, and 7 bases lay between the germline ends. The CDR3 is made up of 12 amino acids. In nucleotides, the CDR3 is TGTGCCAGCAGTTACGCAGGGGCTGAAGCTTTCTTT. Its protein product is CASSYAGAEAFF.

The J gene is TRBJ2-7, the V gene TRBV4-1; D could derive from TRBD1 or TRBD2 (5 bases each). CDR1 is MGHRA and CDR2 is YSYEKL in the germline V gene. Trimming shortened V by 5 bases and J by 0 bases, and 14 bases separated the two germline ends. This CDR3 region has 15 residues. The CDR3 protein is CASSTGTGSSYEQYF. In DNA, the CDR3 is TGCGCCAGCAGCACCGGGACGGGGAGCTCCTACGAGCAGTACTTC.

This chain connects TRBV7-2 to TRBJ1-2; no firm D call. CDR1 SGHTA and CDR2 FQGNSA come from the germline V gene. V was clipped by 1 base and J by 2 bases, with 5 bases between them. This CDR3 spans 13 amino acids. Written as DNA, the CDR3 is TGTGCCAGCAGCTTAGAACAGAACTATGGCTACACCTTC. Residues: CASSLEQNYGYTF.

V and J are TRBV19 and TRBJ2-7, with D maybe TRBD1 (5 bases). There are 14 residues in the CDR3. The V gene's germline CDR1 is LNHDA and CDR2 SQIVND (reference sequence). V was cut by 4 bases and J by 3 bases, with 13 bases left in between. CDR3 loop: CASSKTGANYEQYF. As DNA, the CDR3 is TGTGCCAGTAGTAAAACAGGAGCAAACTACGAGCAGTACTTC. Full variable domain (remainder filled in from reference TRBV19 and TRBJ2-7): DGGITQSPKYLFRKEGQNVTLSCEQNLNHDAMYWYRQDPGQGLRLIYYSQIVNDFQKGDIAEGYSVSREKKESFPLTVTSAQKNPTAFYLCASSKTGANYEQYFGPGTRLTVT.

V gene TRBV6-5 combines with J gene TRBJ2-6; 8 positions match TRBD1. The CDR3 consists of 14 residues. The V gene end was trimmed by 1 base and the J gene end by 12 bases; junction bases not matched to a gene: 5. From germline, CDR1 is MNHEY and CDR2 SVGAGI. CDR3 residues: CASSYLDRVGVLTF. The CDR3 DNA follows: TGTGCCAGCAGTTACTTGGACAGGGTAGGCGTCCTGACTTTC.

The rearrangement links TRBV10-3 to TRBJ1-5; 7 nucleotides agree with TRBD1. J was trimmed by 3 bases and V by 7 bases; bases with no gene match: 3. Germline V CDR1 and CDR2: ENHRY, SYGVKD. The CDR3 extends over 13 amino acids. The DNA for the CDR3 is TGTGCCATCACTGGACAGGTCAATCAGCCCCAGCATTTT. This codes for CAITGQVNQPQHF.

The chain is built from TRBV30 and TRBJ1-6, with D unresolved. The CDR3 length is 15 residues. The germline V and J ends were trimmed by 3 bases and 5 bases, with 14 bases remaining between them. The germline V gene encodes CDR1 GTSNPN and CDR2 SVGIG (reference sequence). CDR3 in DNA: TGTGCCTGGAGCCCCCGGCAAGGGAATAATTCACCCCTCCACTTT. It is translated as CAWSPRQGNNSPLHF.

CDR3 sequence (DNA): TGTGCCAGCAGTTTATTCGGCAGGGGGGTTGCTAATGAAAAACTGTTTTTT. It codes for CASSLFGRGVANEKLFF. The chain is built from TRBV28 and TRBJ1-4; 7 bases fit TRBD1. CDR3 length: 17 amino acids. V gave up 1 base and J gave up 3 bases; unmatched junction bases: 8. Germline V gene data show CDR1 as MDHEN and CDR2 as SYDVKM.

The rearrangement uses TRBV4-1 and TRBJ2-1; the D gene is possibly TRBD2 (6 bases). The CDR3 is 17 residues long. Germline CDR1 MGHRA, CDR2 YSYEKL. Trimming pared 1 base from V and 2 bases from J, leaving 15 bases between. This CDR3 is CASSQVAGSQTYNEQFF. CDR3 in DNA: TGCGCCAGCAGCCAAGTGGCCGGGAGTCAGACCTACAATGAGCAGTTCTTC.

The J gene is TRBJ1-5, the V gene TRBV20-1, with D hard to call. Trimming took 3 bases from V and 8 from J, leaving 5 bases between them. The germline V gene encodes CDR1 DFQATT and CDR2 SNEGSKA (reference sequence). This CDR3 has 10 amino acids. The chain's CDR3 is CSASEKPQHF. The CDR3 nucleotides are TGCAGTGCTAGCGAGAAGCCCCAGCATTTT.

V usage is TRBV29-1 and J usage is TRBJ2-3, with 12 bases identical to TRBD2. Germline-derived CDR1 and CDR2 are SQVTM and ANQGSEA. V trimming: 7 bases; J trimming: 3 bases; junction bases outside the gene matches: 5. CDR3 size: 14 residues. The CDR3 DNA follows: TGCAGCGCCAAGACTAGCGGGAGTACAGATACGCAGTATTTT. This codes for CSAKTSGSTDTQYF.

The chain recombines TRBV5-5 with TRBJ1-1, with D possibly being TRBD1 (6 bases). The germline gives CDR1 SGHKS, CDR2 YYEKEE (reference sequence). The CDR3 is 15 residues long. The V end was cut by 0 bases, the J end by 4 bases, with 13 bases between. CDR3 sequence reads: CASSLDPGAATEAFF. The CDR3 DNA reads as TGTGCCAGCAGCTTGGATCCGGGGGCGGCCACTGAAGCTTTCTTT.

The chain carries TRBV25-1 and TRBJ1-2, with D possibly matching TRBD1 (5 bases). CDR3 length equals 13 residues. The germline V gene encodes CDR1 MGHDK and CDR2 SYGVNS. Trimming took off 2 bases at V and 3 bases at J, with 7 bases between the two ends. The CDR3 DNA sequence: TGTGCCAGCAGTGAAGGGGCGGACTATGGCTACACCTTC. The encoded protein is CASSEGADYGYTF.

The chain recombines TRBV11-2 with TRBJ2-7; TRBD1 might be the D (6 bases). Germline loops: CDR1 SGHAT, CDR2 FQNNGV. This CDR3 region has 19 residues. The V and J ends lost 5 bases and 4 bases respectively, with 30 bases between them. The CDR3 here is CASSPGRGGLQGVPYEQYF. Written as DNA, the CDR3 is TGTGCCAGCAGCCCAGGGCGAGGGGGATTGCAGGGCGTCCCTTACGAGCAGTACTTC.

CDR3: CASSRSSEANYGYTF. In nucleotides, the CDR3 is TGTGCCAGCAGCCGGTCGTCGGAAGCTAACTATGGCTACACCTTC. The genes are TRBV7-9 and TRBJ1-2; D ambiguous. V gave up 5 bases and J gave up 0 bases, with 13 bases separating them. The length of the CDR3 is 15 residues. Germline CDR1 SEHNR, CDR2 FQNEAQ (reference sequence).

V gene TRBV7-9 combines with J gene TRBJ2-7; 9 positions match TRBD2. Germline V CDR1 and CDR2: SEHNR, FQNEAQ (reference sequence). Germline trimming cut 5 bases from V and 5 bases from J; bases unmatched to any gene: 10. The CDR3 contains 15 residues. The CDR3 spells CASSRSGGRANEQYF. The CDR3, as DNA: TGTGCCAGCAGCCGCTCTGGCGGGAGGGCCAACGAGCAGTACTTC.